Each of the 27 T cell receptor beta chains below was sequenced from the same sample in a study of cytomegalovirus exposure and HLA in healthy donors. Profiling relied on immunoSEQ multiplex PCR, and the TCRdb table lists in-frame clones only, not all of them. The repertoire holds 200,000 to 300,000 clones, with less than 95% as singletons. Sequenced material: PBMCs. These receptors all come from a woman younger than 45 in good health and CMV-seronegative.

The J gene is TRBJ2-1, the V gene TRBV5-4, with 8 bases matching TRBD2. The junction had 8 bases not matched to a gene; V was cut back by 4 bases and J by 5 bases. Germline loops: CDR1 SGHNT, CDR2 YYREEE (reference sequence). The CDR3 is made up of 15 amino acids. The CDR3 sequence is CASSLETSGDNEQFF. CDR3 DNA: TGTGCCAGCAGCCTTGAAACTAGCGGTGACAATGAGCAGTTCTTC.

The CDR3 DNA is TGTGCCAGCAGCGTAGACGAGGGGACCTACTATGGCTACACCTTC. Its protein is CASSVDEGTYYGYTF. This chain joins TRBV9 and TRBJ1-2, with D maybe TRBD1 (5 bases). Germline values: CDR1 SGDLS, CDR2 YYNGEE. The CDR3 has 15 residues. Trimming took 0 bases from V and 3 from J, leaving 12 bases between them.

In its sample, this clone was seen a few times. Distinct nucleotide sequences in the sample also encode this CDR3. The V and J genes are TRBV4-3 and TRBJ2-7; D unresolved. From germline, CDR1 is LGHNA and CDR2 YSLEER. The germline V and J ends were trimmed by 0 bases and 3 bases, with 6 bases remaining between them. This CDR3 is 13 amino acids long. This CDR3 reads CASSQDLSYEQYF. The CDR3 DNA sequence: TGCGCCAGCAGCCAAGATCTGAGCTACGAGCAGTACTTC.

The chain recombines TRBV2 with TRBJ2-6; D is possibly TRBD2 (7 bases). Per the germline V gene, CDR1 is SNHLY and CDR2 is FYNNEI. V lost 4 bases and J 2 bases, leaving 9 bases between the germline ends. The CDR3 contains 15 residues. CDR3 sequence (DNA): TGTGCCAGCAGTGTCGGGGGGCCTGGGGCCAACGTCCTGACTTTC. This sequence encodes CASSVGGPGANVLTF.

The V call is TRBV7-6, the J call TRBJ2-3, with D maybe TRBD2 (7 bases). CDR1 is SGHVS, CDR2 FNYEAQ, per germline. Deletions cut 5 bases from V and 2 bases from J, with 14 bases between. The CDR3 is 15 amino acids. The CDR3: CASSPSGGPTDTQYF. The CDR3 nucleotides are TGTGCCAGCAGCCCGTCCGGGGGGCCCACAGATACGCAGTATTTT.

The chain uses TRBV18 and TRBJ2-7; TRBD2 matches at 8 bases. This CDR3 is 17 amino acids long. CDR1 and CDR2 from the germline V gene are KGHSH and LQKENI. J gave up 0 bases and V 1 base, and 8 bases lay outside the gene matches. CDR3 amino acids: CASSPLPRLASSYEQYF. The CDR3 bases are TGTGCCAGCTCACCACTACCCAGACTAGCGAGCTCCTACGAGCAGTACTTC.

The J gene is TRBJ2-5, the V gene TRBV28; weak D call: TRBD2 (6 bases). The CDR3 is made up of 15 amino acids. From germline, CDR1 is MDHEN and CDR2 SYDVKM. The V and J ends lost 7 bases and 0 bases respectively, with 15 bases between them. The CDR3 region has the DNA TGTGCCAGCAACCCTACCGGGAGCGACCAAGAGACCCAGTACTTC. Its protein product is CASNPTGSDQETQYF.

This rearrangement joins TRBV7-9 to TRBJ2-2; no firm D call. Trimming stripped 2 bases from V and 7 bases from J, with 17 bases between. The germline CDR1 and CDR2 sequences are SEHNR and FQNEAQ (reference sequence). CDR3 size: 16 residues. CDR3 DNA sequence: TGTGCCAGCAGCTTACATGGCGTCCGTACGGGCGGGGAGCTGTTTTTT. Protein product: CASSLHGVRTGGELFF.

This clone was seen more than once but under ten times. The chain employs TRBV6-6 and TRBJ2-7; 8 positions match TRBD1. Germline CDR1 reads MNHNY; CDR2 reads SVGAGI (reference sequence). The CDR3 spans 14 residues. V lost 2 bases and J lost 4; bases outside the gene matches: 4. The chain's CDR3 is CASSYQDRAYEQYF. CDR3 coding DNA: TGTGCCAGCAGTTACCAGGACAGGGCGTACGAGCAGTACTTC.

The CDR3 bases are TGTGCCAGCAGCTTAGATCCCGGGGGGCCGTATGAGCAGTTCTTC. Its protein product is CASSLDPGGPYEQFF. The J gene is TRBJ2-1, the V gene TRBV11-2; tentatively, D is TRBD2 (7 bases). This CDR3 contains 15 residues. Trimming removed 0 bases from V and 8 bases from J, with 14 bases in between. The germline V gene encodes CDR1 SGHAT and CDR2 FQNNGV.

This clone was seen once. The rearrangement uses TRBV13 and TRBJ2-1; 9 bases agree with TRBD1. The CDR3 sequence is 17 residues long. V dropped 3 bases and J dropped 5; count of bases not matched to a gene: 11. Germline CDR1 PRHDT, CDR2 FYEKMQ (reference sequence). In nucleotides, the CDR3 is TGTGCCAGCAGCTTTGGGGACAGGGTTGTACCCCACAATGAGCAGTTCTTC. Encoded protein: CASSFGDRVVPHNEQFF.

The chain links TRBV28 to TRBJ2-1; 13 positions agree with TRBD2. The CDR3 totals 17 residues. V lost 6 bases to trimming and J lost 4 bases; unmatched junction nucleotides: 9. The germline V gene has CDR1 MDHEN and CDR2 SYDVKM. The CDR3 nucleotides are TGTGCCAGCAGGGAATTGGGACTAGCGGGGTTATACAATGAGCAGTTCTTC. This encodes CASRELGLAGLYNEQFF.

The chain couples TRBV9 to TRBJ2-7; 7 bases fit TRBD2. V was pared by 1 base and J by 4 bases, with 8 bases of the junction left unmatched. Germline CDR1 is SGDLS and CDR2 is YYNGEE. This CDR3 contains 15 residues. The CDR3 DNA follows: TGTGCCAGCAGCGTATTTGCGGGAGAGGGTTACGAGCAGTACTTC. Amino acid sequence: CASSVFAGEGYEQYF.

Only a few counts were recorded for this clone. The chain joins TRBV12-5 to TRBJ2-1, with a possible D match to TRBD2 (5 bases). The CDR3 loop spans 13 amino acids. The V gene's germline CDR1 is LGHNT and CDR2 FRNRAP. Trimming removed 3 bases from V and 8 bases from J, with 11 bases in between. CDR3 sequence: CASGLGLAHEQFF. The DNA for the CDR3 is TGTGCTAGTGGTTTAGGGCTAGCCCATGAGCAGTTCTTC.

The chain carries TRBV7-7 and TRBJ2-5, with 7 bases lining up with TRBD2. CDR1 and CDR2 from the germline V gene are SSHAT and FNYEAQ (reference sequence). The CDR3 covers 14 residues. The junction had 7 bases not matched to a gene; V was cut back by 5 bases and J by 4 bases. The CDR3 nucleotides read TGTGCCAGCAGCACTGCTGGCGGGAGAGAGACCCAGTACTTC. Its protein is CASSTAGGRETQYF.

The rearrangement uses TRBV2 and TRBJ2-7, with 10 positions matching TRBD1. CDR1 and CDR2 from the germline V gene are SNHLY and FYNNEI. Trimming at V came to 8 bases and at J to 0 bases, leaving 4 bases not matched to a gene. The CDR3 runs 14 residues. The CDR3 nucleotides are TGTGCCAGCCTGGGGACAGGGGCCTCCTACGAGCAGTACTTC. Encoded protein: CASLGTGASYEQYF.

This chain links TRBV7-2 with TRBJ1-1, with TRBD1 as a possible D gene (6 bases). This CDR3 has 16 residues. The V end lost 7 bases, the J end lost 1 base, and 19 bases lay between the germline ends. CDR1 is SGHTA, CDR2 FQGNSA, per germline. The CDR3 is CASTPTGYPPNTEAFF. The DNA of the CDR3 is TGTGCCAGCACACCGACAGGATACCCTCCGAACACTGAAGCTTTCTTT.

The chain's CDR3 is CASSGTRTYEQYF. The CDR3 DNA reads TGCGCCAGCAGCGGCACTAGAACCTACGAGCAGTACTTC. The chain has TRBV5-1 and TRBJ2-7; D possibly corresponds to TRBD2 (5 bases). CDR3 size: 13 residues. The V end was cut by 4 bases, the J end by 2 bases, with 10 bases between. CDR1 and CDR2 (germline): SGHRS, YFSETQ.

The rearrangement links TRBV28 to TRBJ2-3; the D is unclear. The V and J ends lost 5 bases and 2 bases respectively, with 11 bases between them. The CDR3 has 14 residues. The germline CDR1 and CDR2 sequences are MDHEN and SYDVKM. CDR3 sequence (DNA): TGTGCCAGCAGTCCCCGCAGCCCCACAGATACGCAGTATTTT. This sequence encodes CASSPRSPTDTQYF. The entire variable domain, with the rest obtained from reference TRBV28 and TRBJ2-3, is as follows: DVKVTQSSRYLVKRTGEKVFLECVQDMDHENMFWYRQDPGLGLRLIYFSYDVKMKEKGDIPEGYSVSREKKERFSLILESASTNQTSMYLCASSPRSPTDTQYFGPGTRLTVL.

V and J are TRBV28 and TRBJ2-1, with D tentatively TRBD1 (6 bases). The CDR3 is made up of 16 amino acids. CDR1 is MDHEN, CDR2 SYDVKM, per germline. V gave up 1 base and J gave up 5 bases, with 15 bases separating them. CDR3 protein: CASSLLSRGRNNEQFF. CDR3 coding DNA: TGTGCCAGCAGTTTATTGTCCAGGGGCCGAAACAATGAGCAGTTCTTC.

The chain links TRBV7-6 to TRBJ1-1; tentative D call: TRBD1 (6 bases). Looked up from germline, CDR1 is SGHVS and CDR2 is FNYEAQ. V dropped 4 bases and J dropped 1 base, with 13 bases sitting between them. The CDR3 totals 15 residues. CDR3 sequence: CASSSPTGSNTEAFF. CDR3 nucleotides: TGTGCCAGCAGCTCCCCAACAGGGTCGAACACTGAAGCTTTCTTT.

The chain employs TRBV7-6 and TRBJ2-7, with 8 bases identical to TRBD1. Trimming took 2 bases from V and 3 from J; bases not matched to a gene: 9. The germline CDR1 and CDR2 sequences are SGHVS and FNYEAQ. CDR3 length: 16 amino acids. CDR3 sequence: CASSLYIGTGNYEQYF. CDR3 bases: TGTGCCAGCAGCTTATACATAGGGACAGGAAACTACGAGCAGTACTTC.

The chain combines TRBV27 with TRBJ1-2, with a weak D call TRBD1 (5 bases). Germline loops: CDR1 MNHEY, CDR2 SMNVEV (reference sequence). V lost 3 bases, J lost 4 bases, and 24 bases lay in between. This CDR3 has 18 amino acids. CDR3 coding DNA: TGTGCCAGCAGTTTCCCCGGGGAGGGGATACGGGGGAGCTATGGCTACACCTTC. This codes for CASSFPGEGIRGSYGYTF.

Only a few counts were recorded for this clone. The chain is built from TRBV5-1 and TRBJ2-7; TRBD2 matches at 9 bases. V was pared by 6 bases and J by 2 bases, with 9 bases of the junction left unmatched. Germline loops: CDR1 SGHRS, CDR2 YFSETQ. The CDR3 spans 15 residues. The CDR3 region is CASTPRAGGAYEQYF. The CDR3 region has the DNA TGCGCCAGCACCCCTCGGGCGGGAGGGGCCTACGAGCAGTACTTC. The whole variable domain, remainder taken from reference TRBV5-1 and TRBJ2-7, is KAGVTQTPRYLIKTRGQQVTLSCSPISGHRSVSWYQQTPGQGLQFLFEYFSETQRNKGNFPGRFSGRQFSNSRSEMNVSTLELGDSALYLCASTPRAGGAYEQYFGPGTRLTVT.

In this sample, this clone turned up a few times. The rearrangement uses TRBV18 and TRBJ2-3; D possibly corresponds to TRBD1 (6 bases). CDR3 length: 16 amino acids. Looked up from germline, CDR1 is KGHSH and CDR2 is LQKENI. Deletions cut 3 bases from V and 3 bases from J, with 16 bases between. The CDR3 DNA reads as TGTGCCAGCTCACCGCGAAACAGGGTAGTGACAGATACGCAGTATTTT. Its protein is CASSPRNRVVTDTQYF.

This chain links TRBV11-1 with TRBJ2-5; D is undetermined. V was clipped by 5 bases and J by 4 bases, with 11 bases between them. The CDR3 consists of 13 residues. Germline lookup yields CDR1 SGHAT and CDR2 FQDESV (reference sequence). CDR3 region: CASSLSLGETQYF. In nucleotides, the CDR3 is TGTGCCAGCAGCCTCAGCTTGGGAGAGACCCAGTACTTC. Filled out from reference TRBV11-1 and TRBJ2-5, the complete variable domain reads EAEVAQSPRYKITEKSQAVAFWCDPISGHATLYWYRQILGQGPELLVQFQDESVVDDSQLPKDRFSAERLKGVDSTLKIQPAELGDSAMYLCASSLSLGETQYFGPGTRLLVL.

V and J are TRBV5-6 and TRBJ1-4; D not certain. Trimming removed 4 bases at V and 5 bases at J, with 6 bases between. Germline assignment: CDR1 SGHDT and CDR2 YYEEEE. The CDR3 length is 12 residues. For the CDR3, the DNA is TGTGCCAGCAGCAACTTAAATGAAAAACTGTTTTTT. Translation gives CASSNLNEKLFF.